The sample holds many counts of the clone carrying this TCR beta chain. Its antigen is unknown. Out of approximately 10 ml of fresh peripheral blood came the PBMCs. This entry belongs to a study of T cells in Graves' hyperthyroidism and ophthalmopathy. Findings and limits, study-wide: Most clonotypes expanded in thyroid above 0.001 were likewise present in blood.

RNA transcripts provided the source from which TCR beta CDR3 regions were amplified. TCR CDR3 regions were first amplified by RT-PCR with HTBI primers. TCRdb ran MiXCR on the multiplex PCR reads and lists one entry per CDR3 protein. The data show 500,000 to 550,000 distinct CDR3 sequences, with around 20% seen just once and approximately 50% held by the top ten. V was shortened by 0 bases and J by 5 bases, with 16 bases between the two germline ends. Per the germline V gene, CDR1 is DFQATT and CDR2 is SNEGSKA (reference sequence). This CDR3 contains 15 residues. V is TRBV20-1 and J is TRBJ1-1, with D maybe TRBD1 (5 bases). The clonotype was recovered from a man aged 40-49 years with Graves' ophthalmopathy. The sample was blood. The CDR3 bases are TGCAGTGCTAGAGATCCCTCCGGAGGGGAAACTGAAGCTTTCTTT. Translated, it gives CSARDPSGGETEAFF.